A selection of T cell receptor beta chains follows, all from one sample in a study of blood T cell repertoires in COVID-19. Some clones are missing from TCRdb's copy, which holds only in-frame ones; the method was immunoSEQ multiplex PCR. Of tens of thousands of clones listed, about 85% are singletons. Sequenced input: peripheral blood. These receptors all come from an older man with acute or convalescent COVID-19. CDR3s include the opening cysteine and the closing phenylalanine or tryptophan. D genes are given only for firm matches. Rows may omit the clone size; those that give it use once, few, many or a size class.

j_call: TRBJ2-7
v_call: TRBV7-2
clone_size: .
d_call: .
cdr3_nt: TGTGCCAGCAGCTTAGGGGCGGGTTCCTACGAGCAGTACTTC
cdr3_aa: CASSLGAGSYEQYF

j_call: TRBJ2-2
v_call: TRBV20-1
clone_size: .
d_call: .
cdr3_nt: TGCAGTGCCTCGACTAGAGGGGAGCTGTTTTTT
cdr3_aa: CSASTRGELFF

j_call: TRBJ2-2
v_call: TRBV3-1/TRBV3-2
clone_size: .
d_call: .
cdr3_nt: TGTGCCAGCAGCCAGACAGTGAACACCGGGGAGCTGTTTTTT
cdr3_aa: CASSQTVNTGELFF

j_call: TRBJ1-2
v_call: TRBV29-1
clone_size: few
d_call: .
cdr3_nt: TGCAGCGGTACTACCGTCTATGGCTACACCTTC
cdr3_aa: CSGTTVYGYTF

j_call: TRBJ2-7
v_call: TRBV28
clone_size: .
d_call: TRBD2
cdr3_nt: TGTGCCAGCAGTTTTGAACTAGCGGGAGATCGTGAGCAGTACTTC
cdr3_aa: CASSFELAGDREQYF

j_call: TRBJ2-2
v_call: TRBV4-3
clone_size: .
d_call: TRBD2
cdr3_nt: TGCGCCAGCAGCCCAGCTAGCGGGAGGGCTATCGGGGAGCTGTTTTTT
cdr3_aa: CASSPASGRAIGELFF

j_call: TRBJ2-7
v_call: TRBV28
clone_size: .
d_call: TRBD1
cdr3_nt: TGTGCCAGCAGTTCCCCTTTGGGACAGAGAACTTACGAGCAGTACTTC
cdr3_aa: CASSSPLGQRTYEQYF

j_call: TRBJ2-6
v_call: TRBV6-6
clone_size: .
d_call: .
cdr3_nt: TGTGCCAGCAGCTCATCCCGGGGGGCGGGATATAGCTCTGGGGCCAACGTCCTGACTTTC
cdr3_aa: CASSSSRGAGYSSGANVLTF

j_call: TRBJ2-2
v_call: TRBV5-4
clone_size: .
d_call: TRBD2
cdr3_nt: TGTGCCAGCAGCGAGAGGGGGACTAGCGTCGGGGAGCTGTTTTTT
cdr3_aa: CASSERGTSVGELFF

j_call: TRBJ1-4
v_call: TRBV6-5
clone_size: .
d_call: TRBD1
cdr3_nt: TGTGCCAGCGGCTCGGGGGGAACTACAGGGGGAAAACTGTTTTTT
cdr3_aa: CASGSGGTTGGKLFF

j_call: TRBJ2-2
v_call: TRBV27
clone_size: .
d_call: .
cdr3_nt: TGTGCCAGCAGTTTCTGGGGGCCTAGCGGGGAGCTGTTTTTT
cdr3_aa: CASSFWGPSGELFF

j_call: TRBJ2-7
v_call: TRBV5-4
clone_size: .
d_call: TRBD2
cdr3_nt: TGTGCCAGCAGCTTGGCCGGGGGGTACCCCTCCTACGAGCAGTACTTC
cdr3_aa: CASSLAGGYPSYEQYF

j_call: TRBJ2-3
v_call: TRBV4-2
clone_size: .
d_call: .
cdr3_nt: TGTGCCAGCAGCCAAGAGGGAGGTGATCAAGTAAAAGATACGCAGTATTTT
cdr3_aa: CASSQEGGDQVKDTQYF

j_call: TRBJ1-3
v_call: TRBV4-3
clone_size: once
d_call: TRBD1
cdr3_nt: TGCGCCAGCAGCCAAACCTACGGACAGGGGAGCTCTGGAAACACCATATATTTT
cdr3_aa: CASSQTYGQGSSGNTIYF

j_call: TRBJ1-1
v_call: TRBV7-2
clone_size: .
d_call: .
cdr3_nt: TGTGCCAGCAGCTTAGGTCAGGTCTACACTGAAGCTTTCTTT
cdr3_aa: CASSLGQVYTEAFF

j_call: TRBJ1-6
v_call: TRBV18
clone_size: few
d_call: TRBD1
cdr3_nt: TGTGCCAGCTCACCACCAGACAGGGGGCGCGGGTCCGATTCACCCCTCCACTTT
cdr3_aa: CASSPPDRGRGSDSPLHF

j_call: TRBJ1-6
v_call: TRBV7-9
clone_size: .
d_call: .
cdr3_nt: TGTGCCAGCAGCTCCCCTCCTGGGGGGGGATATAATTCACCCCTCCACTTT
cdr3_aa: CASSSPPGGGYNSPLHF

j_call: TRBJ2-1
v_call: TRBV28
clone_size: .
d_call: TRBD1
cdr3_nt: TGTGCCAGCAGCCGTAATTCCGGGACAGGGAGATACAATGAGCAGTTCTTC
cdr3_aa: CASSRNSGTGRYNEQFF

j_call: TRBJ1-5
v_call: TRBV10-3
clone_size: .
d_call: .
cdr3_nt: TGTGCCATCAGTGATTGGGGGGGCGATCAGCCCCAGCATTTT
cdr3_aa: CAISDWGGDQPQHF

j_call: TRBJ2-3
v_call: TRBV7-2
clone_size: .
d_call: TRBD2
cdr3_nt: TGTGCCAGCAGCTTAGTGTCGACTAGCGGGGGGTTAACAGATACGCAGTATTTT
cdr3_aa: CASSLVSTSGGLTDTQYF

j_call: TRBJ2-3
v_call: TRBV19
clone_size: .
d_call: TRBD2
cdr3_nt: TGTGCCAGTAGTATAGCCGGGACTAGCGGGGGTTACAGCACAGATACGCAGTATTTT
cdr3_aa: CASSIAGTSGGYSTDTQYF

j_call: TRBJ1-1
v_call: TRBV7-8
clone_size: few
d_call: TRBD1
cdr3_nt: TGTGCCAGCAGCCAGACGAGGGGGCGGACGAACACTGAAGCTTTCTTT
cdr3_aa: CASSQTRGRTNTEAFF

j_call: TRBJ2-7
v_call: TRBV28
clone_size: .
d_call: TRBD2
cdr3_nt: TGTGCCAGCAGTATGCCGGGGGGGCGGTGGGAGCAGTACTTC
cdr3_aa: CASSMPGGRWEQYF

j_call: TRBJ1-5
v_call: TRBV24-1
clone_size: .
d_call: .
cdr3_nt: TGTGCCACCAGTGACCCCGGGGCGGGGCATCAGCCCCAGCATTTT
cdr3_aa: CATSDPGAGHQPQHF

j_call: TRBJ1-3
v_call: TRBV5-1
clone_size: .
d_call: .
cdr3_nt: TGCGCCAGCAGCCCATTTACAGGGAATACTGGAAACACCATATATTTT
cdr3_aa: CASSPFTGNTGNTIYF

j_call: TRBJ1-4
v_call: TRBV5-4
clone_size: once
d_call: .
cdr3_nt: TGTGCCAGCAGCTCCTCGAGAGTCACAACTAATGAAAAACTGTTTTTT
cdr3_aa: CASSSSRVTTNEKLFF

j_call: TRBJ2-7
v_call: TRBV7-2
clone_size: .
d_call: TRBD2
cdr3_nt: TGTGCCAGCACCCCGGGGGGGGTTGAGCAGTACTTC
cdr3_aa: CASTPGGVEQYF

j_call: TRBJ1-1
v_call: TRBV5-6
clone_size: once
d_call: TRBD1
cdr3_nt: TGTGCCAGCAGCCGTACCGCCGGGACAGTCAACACTGAAGCTTTCTTT
cdr3_aa: CASSRTAGTVNTEAFF

j_call: TRBJ2-4
v_call: TRBV7-2
clone_size: .
d_call: TRBD1
cdr3_nt: TGTGCCAGCAGCTCCAGACAGGGGGATAACATTCAGTACTTC
cdr3_aa: CASSSRQGDNIQYF

j_call: TRBJ1-1
v_call: TRBV6-1
clone_size: .
d_call: TRBD1
cdr3_nt: TGTGCCAGCAGTCCTAGCGGGACAGAGATTGAAGCTTTCTTT
cdr3_aa: CASSPSGTEIEAFF

j_call: TRBJ2-3
v_call: TRBV7-2
clone_size: .
d_call: .
cdr3_nt: TGTGCCAGCAGCTCCTACCAGACTGGGGGGTTCACAGATACGCAGTATTTT
cdr3_aa: CASSSYQTGGFTDTQYF

j_call: TRBJ2-2
v_call: TRBV18
clone_size: .
d_call: .
cdr3_nt: TGTGCCAGCTCACCACCGAGTGGAGGGAACACCGGGGAGCTGTTTTTT
cdr3_aa: CASSPPSGGNTGELFF

j_call: TRBJ1-4
v_call: TRBV10-2
clone_size: .
d_call: .
cdr3_nt: TGCGCCAGTTCGCCAACGGGGGGGGCTAGTGAAAAACTGTTTTTT
cdr3_aa: CASSPTGGASEKLFF

j_call: TRBJ1-5
v_call: TRBV28
clone_size: .
d_call: .
cdr3_nt: TGTGCCAGCAGTGGGCAGACTAGCAATCAGCCCCAGCATTTT
cdr3_aa: CASSGQTSNQPQHF

j_call: TRBJ2-1
v_call: TRBV29-1
clone_size: .
d_call: .
cdr3_nt: TGCAGCGTGGGAGACTACAATGAGCAGTTCTTC
cdr3_aa: CSVGDYNEQFF

j_call: TRBJ2-7
v_call: TRBV10-1
clone_size: .
d_call: TRBD1
cdr3_nt: TGCGCCAGCAGTGACCCCGGACAGGGTACCAACGAGCAGTACTTC
cdr3_aa: CASSDPGQGTNEQYF

j_call: TRBJ2-5
v_call: TRBV5-6
clone_size: .
d_call: TRBD1
cdr3_nt: TGTGCCAGCAGCTTGAAACAGGGGGCGGGAGAGACCCAGTACTTC
cdr3_aa: CASSLKQGAGETQYF

j_call: TRBJ1-1
v_call: TRBV21-1
clone_size: .
d_call: .
cdr3_nt: TGTGCCAGCAGCATGGGCAACAGGGGCGCGAACACTGAAGCTTTCTTT
cdr3_aa: CASSMGNRGANTEAFF

j_call: TRBJ2-7
v_call: TRBV6-5
clone_size: once
d_call: .
cdr3_nt: TGTGCCAGCAGTCAAAGGACAGCCCCGTACGAGCAGTACTTC
cdr3_aa: CASSQRTAPYEQYF

j_call: TRBJ2-2
v_call: TRBV5-1
clone_size: .
d_call: .
cdr3_nt: TGCGCCAGCAGTCAGGAACCCACCGGGGAGCTGTTTTTT
cdr3_aa: CASSQEPTGELFF

j_call: TRBJ2-7
v_call: TRBV7-2
clone_size: once
d_call: TRBD2
cdr3_nt: TGTGCCAGCAGCTTACGGTTTAGCGGGGCCTCCTACGAGCAGTACTTC
cdr3_aa: CASSLRFSGASYEQYF

j_call: TRBJ1-1
v_call: TRBV2
clone_size: .
d_call: .
cdr3_nt: TGTGCCAGCAGGGAGGGGTTTACTGAAGCTTTCTTT
cdr3_aa: CASREGFTEAFF

j_call: TRBJ1-1
v_call: TRBV5-1
clone_size: .
d_call: .
cdr3_nt: TGCGCCAGCAGCCCCGGTCAGGGCCTGAACACTGAAGCTTTCTTT
cdr3_aa: CASSPGQGLNTEAFF

j_call: TRBJ1-1
v_call: TRBV7-8
clone_size: .
d_call: TRBD1
cdr3_nt: TGTGCCAGCAGCTTAGGGGACAGGAACACTGAAGCTTTCTTT
cdr3_aa: CASSLGDRNTEAFF

j_call: TRBJ2-5
v_call: TRBV11-3
clone_size: once
d_call: TRBD2
cdr3_nt: TGTGCCAGCAGCTCGAGGAGGCTAGCGGGAGGGCCCGGGGGAGAGACCCAGTACTTC
cdr3_aa: CASSSRRLAGGPGGETQYF

j_call: TRBJ1-1
v_call: TRBV6-6
clone_size: .
d_call: TRBD1
cdr3_nt: TGTGCCAGCAGTTACGCGGGGACAGGGGACACTGAAGCTTTCTTT
cdr3_aa: CASSYAGTGDTEAFF

j_call: TRBJ1-2
v_call: TRBV29-1
clone_size: .
d_call: TRBD1
cdr3_nt: TGCAGCGTTGAAGCTGGACAGGGTGACTACTATGGCTACACCTTC
cdr3_aa: CSVEAGQGDYYGYTF

j_call: TRBJ2-2
v_call: TRBV5-1
clone_size: once
d_call: TRBD2
cdr3_nt: TGCGCCAGCAGCTTAGGGAGGGGTAACACCGGGGAGCTGTTTTTT
cdr3_aa: CASSLGRGNTGELFF

j_call: TRBJ2-5
v_call: TRBV7-8
clone_size: .
d_call: TRBD2
cdr3_nt: TGTGCCAGCAGCCAATTAACCGGGACTAGAAGGGAGACCCAGTACTTC
cdr3_aa: CASSQLTGTRRETQYF

j_call: TRBJ2-5
v_call: TRBV27
clone_size: .
d_call: .
cdr3_nt: TGTGCCAGCAGTACGACGGAGCAAGAGACCCAGTACTTC
cdr3_aa: CASSTTEQETQYF

j_call: TRBJ1-1
v_call: TRBV2
clone_size: .
d_call: TRBD1
cdr3_nt: TGTGCCAGCAGTGGCACAGGGGGCACTGAAGCTTTCTTT
cdr3_aa: CASSGTGGTEAFF

j_call: TRBJ2-5
v_call: TRBV28
clone_size: .
d_call: TRBD2
cdr3_nt: TGTGCCAGCAGTTTACTAGCGGGGGGTCAAGAGACCCAGTACTTC
cdr3_aa: CASSLLAGGQETQYF

j_call: TRBJ2-7
v_call: TRBV4-2
clone_size: few
d_call: TRBD2
cdr3_nt: TGTGCCAGCAGCCAAGATTGGAGGGAGCGGGAGGGTACCTACGAGCAGTACTTC
cdr3_aa: CASSQDWREREGTYEQYF